The 27 T cell receptor beta chains given below trace back to one sample, sequenced in a study of regulatory T cells in long-lasting Graves disease (dated by TCRdb to the early 2020s). Library preparation was by multiplex PCR. Sequencing was performed on an Illumina HiSeq 4000. CDR3 regions were amplified by Arm-PCR with iRepertoire HTBI primers to construct TCR beta libraries. Through fastp at Q25 and MiXCR, TCRdb rebuilt clones from the public reads, retaining in-frame beta chains. One record per CDR3 amino acid sequence lists the most common genes and DNA. The sample table shows about 450,000 distinct CDR3 sequences, and 11% to 15% are seen once. The ten most abundant clones make up over 15% of the sample. The time point label here, explained by the study, means: newly diagnosed GD, antithyroid drugs for less than 3 months. For both TCR sequencing and RNA sequencing, RNA was extracted from PBMCs using TRIzol.

This sample also appeared in a second study, on T cells in Graves' hyperthyroidism and ophthalmopathy.

The source was peripheral blood mononuclear cells (PBMCs), collected at new diagnosis, from a patient treated with antithyroid drugs. Receptors originate from a woman aged 45-60 years with Graves disease. Donor details come from another sample of the same person, matched by shared clones.

This clonotype appeared many times. The chain combines TRBV5-1 with TRBJ2-7, with D possibly called TRBD1 or TRBD2 (5 bases each). The CDR3 runs to 13 residues. V dropped 3 bases and J dropped 1 base, with 8 bases sitting between them. Per the germline V gene, CDR1 is SGHRS and CDR2 is YFSETQ. In nucleotides, the CDR3 is TGCGCCAGCAGCTGGGACGGATCCTACGAGCAGTACTTC. Protein product: CASSWDGSYEQYF. The complete variable domain, with remaining parts taken from reference TRBV5-1 and TRBJ2-7, reads KAGVTQTPRYLIKTRGQQVTLSCSPISGHRSVSWYQQTPGQGLQFLFEYFSETQRNKGNFPGRFSGRQFSNSRSEMNVSTLELGDSALYLCASSWDGSYEQYFGPGTRLTVT.

This clonotype was seen a few times. The J gene is TRBJ2-3, the V gene TRBV3-1; D gene ambiguous. Deletions cut 2 bases from V and 6 bases from J, with 12 bases between. Germline V CDR1 and CDR2: LGHDT, YNNKEL (reference sequence). The CDR3 contains 14 residues. CDR3 sequence (DNA): TGTGCCAGCAGCCAATTCGCAGCCTGGGATACGCAGTATTTT. Encoded protein: CASSQFAAWDTQYF.

This clonotype was detected ten times or more. The V gene is TRBV3-1, the J gene TRBJ2-1; D might be TRBD1 or TRBD2, each matching 7 bases. The V and J ends lost 5 bases and 0 bases respectively, with 14 bases between them. Germline CDR1 and CDR2: LGHDT and YNNKEL (reference sequence). The CDR3 spans 16 residues. CDR3: CASSLQRDSSYNEQFF. In nucleotides, the CDR3 is TGTGCCAGCAGCTTACAGCGGGACAGCTCCTACAATGAGCAGTTCTTC.

The sample holds a few counts of this clonotype. The chain has TRBV28 and TRBJ2-3; TRBD2 agrees at 8 bases. Per the germline V gene, CDR1 is MDHEN and CDR2 is SYDVKM. The CDR3 loop spans 19 amino acids. V lost 8 bases to trimming and J lost 6 bases; unmatched junction nucleotides: 25. The CDR3 spells CASPNNGASGPKTPDTQYF. CDR3 DNA: TGTGCCAGCCCAAACAACGGGGCTAGCGGGCCAAAAACCCCCGATACGCAGTATTTT.

Details on this clonotype: Germline is not matched at one junction end, which may reflect a read error. The rearrangement uses TRBV7-8 and TRBJ2-3, with TRBD2 matching 13 bases. CDR3 length: 17 residues. CDR1 and CDR2 (germline): SGHVS, FQNEAQ. CDR3 DNA: TGTGCCAGCAGCCCAGGACTAGCGGGAGCTAGCACAGATGCGCAGTATTTT. Its translation: CASSPGLAGASTDAQYF.

The chain is built from TRBV29-1 and TRBJ2-5, with D perhaps TRBD2 (5 bases). The CDR3 totals 12 residues. Trimming removed 3 bases at V and 4 bases at J, with 9 bases between. Germline V gene sequence: CDR1 SQVTM, CDR2 ANQGSEA. The DNA for the CDR3 is TGCAGCGTTGAGGGAGCGTCAGAGACCCAGTACTTC. This sequence encodes CSVEGASETQYF. Looking up the rest from reference TRBV29-1 and TRBJ2-5 gives the full variable domain: SAVISQKPSRDICQRGTSLTIQCQVDSQVTMMFWYRQQPGQSLTLIATANQGSEATYESGFVIDKFPISRPNLTFSTLTVSNMSPEDSSIYLCSVEGASETQYFGPGTRLLVL.

This clonotype turned up a few times. The chain employs TRBV7-2 and TRBJ2-5, with D possibly TRBD1 on 5 matching bases. The CDR3 covers 15 residues. Deletions cut 6 bases from V and 7 bases from J, with 21 bases between. In germline, CDR1 is SGHTA, CDR2 FQGNSA. CDR3 in amino acids: CASSSLGPLVGTQYF. The CDR3 nucleotides read TGTGCCAGCAGTTCTTTGGGGCCCCTGGTTGGGACCCAGTACTTC.

This clonotype appeared many times. The genes are TRBV11-2 and TRBJ2-5; D call uncertain. The CDR3 has 15 residues. The germline CDR1 and CDR2 sequences are SGHAT and FQNNGV. V dropped 0 bases and J dropped 7 bases, with 15 bases sitting between them. CDR3 DNA: TGTGCCAGCAGCTTAGATATAGGAGCCCCAACGACCCAGTACTTC. Its translation: CASSLDIGAPTTQYF.

The rearrangement links TRBV5-1 to TRBJ2-7, with D possibly matching TRBD2 (5 bases). Deletions cut 0 bases from V and 2 bases from J, with 15 bases between. Germline CDR1 reads SGHRS; CDR2 reads YFSETQ. CDR3 length: 16 amino acids. CDR3 amino acids: CASSLAPSGVTYEQYF. Here the CDR3 DNA reads TGCGCCAGCAGCTTGGCCCCTTCCGGGGTTACCTACGAGCAGTACTTC.

Turning to this clonotype: One end of the junction does not line up with germline, which may come from a read error. The chain uses TRBV20-1 and TRBJ2-1; a possible D gene is TRBD2 (6 bases). The germline V gene has CDR1 DFQATT and CDR2 SNEGSKA (reference sequence). This CDR3 spans 13 amino acids. The CDR3 bases are TGCAGTGCTAACTACTACGTCGGGAGTGTTGGGGTCTTC. Residues: CSANYYVGSVGVF.

This clonotype came up a few times. The J gene is TRBJ1-3, the V gene TRBV14, with TRBD1 matching over 9 bases. The ends lost 4 bases at V and 3 bases at J; junction bases unmatched: 7. CDR1 SGHDN and CDR2 FVKESK come from the germline V gene. The CDR3 sequence is 16 residues long. In DNA form, the CDR3 reads TGTGCCAGCAGCCGGACAGGGGTCGGAGGTGGAAACACCATATATTTT. This translates into CASSRTGVGGGNTIYF.

This clonotype was counted between two and nine times. The V and J genes are TRBV9 and TRBJ2-1; D assignment may be TRBD1 or TRBD2 (5 bases each). V was trimmed by 4 bases and J by 0 bases, leaving 14 bases between them. This CDR3 is 16 amino acids long. Germline CDR1 SGDLS, CDR2 YYNGEE. CDR3 in amino acids: CASSPPPGTSYNEQFF. The CDR3 nucleotides are TGTGCCAGCAGCCCCCCCCCGGGGACCTCCTACAATGAGCAGTTCTTC.

As regards this clonotype: Likely a read error: the CDR3 ends without its conserved phenylalanine or tryptophan. The rearrangement uses TRBV28 and TRBJ2-1, with D possibly matching TRBD2 (6 bases). V lost 3 bases and J lost 4, with 19 bases in between. The germline CDR1 and CDR2 sequences are MDHEN and SYDVKM. The CDR3 length is 17 residues. This CDR3 reads CASSFRSGRSAYNEQFS. In DNA, the CDR3 is TGTGCCAGCAGTTTTAGGAGCGGGCGGTCCGCGTACAATGAGCAGTTCTCC.

This clonotype has a handful of counts. V usage is TRBV9 and J usage is TRBJ2-2; D is unresolved. This CDR3 has 14 residues. V lost 3 bases to trimming and J lost 0 bases, with 6 bases between them. Germline assignment: CDR1 SGDLS and CDR2 YYNGEE. The CDR3 nucleotides are TGTGCCAGCAGCGCCTTTACGAACACCGGGGAGCTGTTTTTT. Its protein product is CASSAFTNTGELFF.

This clonotype was counted only a few times. The rearrangement links TRBV28 to TRBJ1-5, with D perhaps TRBD1 (5 bases). CDR1 and CDR2 from the germline V gene are MDHEN and SYDVKM. The CDR3 extends over 14 amino acids. Trimming took 6 bases from V and 0 from J, leaving 9 bases between them. CDR3 region: CASRPGASNQPQHF. The CDR3 DNA reads as TGTGCCAGCAGGCCCGGGGCTAGCAATCAGCCCCAGCATTTT.

This clonotype was seen repeatedly, ten times or more. The chain has TRBV2 and TRBJ2-7; D remains ambiguous. V dropped 7 bases and J dropped 0 bases, with 10 bases sitting between them. The CDR3 contains 13 residues. CDR1 is SNHLY and CDR2 is FYNNEI in the germline V gene. The CDR3 region is CASIHTSSYEQYF. CDR3 in DNA: TGTGCCAGCATCCACACGAGCTCCTACGAGCAGTACTTC.

This clonotype was counted a few times. The chain has TRBV27 and TRBJ2-2, with 9 bases aligning to TRBD1. Trimming at V came to 5 bases and at J to 6 bases, leaving 13 bases not matched to a gene. The germline V gene encodes CDR1 MNHEY and CDR2 SMNVEV (reference sequence). This CDR3 comprises 17 residues. For the CDR3, the DNA is TGTGCCAGCAGTCAAACGCGGGGACAGGGTCTCGCCGGGGAGCTGTTTTTT. This codes for CASSQTRGQGLAGELFF.

In its sample, this clonotype was seen many times. This chain joins TRBV20-1 and TRBJ2-7, with 10 positions matching TRBD2. Germline assignment: CDR1 DFQATT and CDR2 SNEGSKA (reference sequence). Germline trimming cut 1 base from V and 3 bases from J; bases unmatched to any gene: 15. The CDR3 is made up of 18 amino acids. CDR3 bases: TGCAGTGCTAGAGTCGTCCCCTTGCTCGCTAGCGGGAGCTACGAGCAGTACTTC. Protein: CSARVVPLLASGSYEQYF.

This clonotype was counted ten times or more. The chain employs TRBV30 and TRBJ2-1, with a weak D call TRBD1 (5 bases). The CDR3 spans 14 residues. Germline assignment: CDR1 GTSNPN and CDR2 SVGIG (reference sequence). The ends were cut back, 3 bases at V and 8 bases at J, with 17 bases in the middle. For the CDR3, the DNA is TGTGCCTGGAGGTTCACAGGCAAAGGGCATGAGCAGTTCTTC. This gives the protein CAWRFTGKGHEQFF.

This clonotype was observed a few times. J is TRBJ1-2 and V is TRBV4-1; TRBD1 might be the D (6 bases). V lost 4 bases, J lost 0 bases, and 15 bases lay in between. The CDR3 loop spans 16 amino acids. Per germline, CDR1 MGHRA and CDR2 YSYEKL. The CDR3, as DNA: TGCGCCAGCAGCCGGCCGGGAGGGGGTACTAACTATGGCTACACCTTC. Its protein product is CASSRPGGGTNYGYTF.

This clonotype has a count of ten or more. The genes are TRBV10-3 and TRBJ1-5; 7 nucleotides align to TRBD1. Germline trimming cut 10 bases from V and 2 bases from J; bases unmatched to any gene: 11. In germline, CDR1 is ENHRY, CDR2 SYGVKD. The CDR3 extends over 15 amino acids. CDR3 DNA: TGTGCCACCAGAGGGGACAGATCAGGCAATCAGCCCCAGCATTTT. Translation: CATRGDRSGNQPQHF.

This clonotype has only a few counts. V gene TRBV6-2 or TRBV6-3 combines with J gene TRBJ2-3; TRBD2 matches at 10 bases. V gave up 5 bases and J gave up 3 bases; unmatched junction bases: 14. The CDR3 runs 18 residues. Germline CDR1 reads MNHEY; CDR2 reads SVGEGT. For the CDR3, the DNA is TGTGCCAGCAGTGGGGGACTAGCGAACCTAGTGGGAACAGATACGCAGTATTTT. Translation: CASSGGLANLVGTDTQYF.

Many counts were recorded for this clonotype. The gene calls are TRBV27 and TRBJ2-1; D perhaps matches TRBD2 (6 bases). The CDR3 runs 15 residues. V lost 10 bases to trimming and J lost 0 bases, with 16 bases between them. CDR1 and CDR2 from the germline V gene are MNHEY and SMNVEV (reference sequence). The CDR3 is CATGGRASSYNEQFF. Here the CDR3 DNA reads TGTGCCACCGGGGGACGGGCCAGCTCCTACAATGAGCAGTTCTTC.

This clonotype was detected many times. This may come from a read error, since a much larger clone is one base off. CDR3: CASGPQPAGWTEAFF. The CDR3 coding sequence is TGTGCCAGCGGCCCTCAGCCAGCAGGGTGGACTGAAGCTTTCTTT. The chain employs TRBV16 and TRBJ1-1; maybe TRBD1 (5 bases). V was pared by 8 bases and J by 5 bases, with 21 bases between. This CDR3 has 15 amino acids. Per germline, CDR1 KGHSY and CDR2 FQNENV.

This clonotype appeared a few times. V is TRBV7-9 and J is TRBJ2-1; TRBD2 aligns across 15 bases. The CDR3 totals 16 residues. CDR1 is SEHNR, CDR2 FQNEAQ, per germline (reference sequence). Losses at the gene ends were 6 bases for V and 6 bases for J; bases not matched to a gene: 6. CDR3 in amino acids: CASRPGLAGGGNEQFF. For the CDR3, the DNA is TGTGCCAGCAGGCCGGGACTAGCGGGAGGAGGCAATGAGCAGTTCTTC. Filled out from reference TRBV7-9 and TRBJ2-1, the complete variable domain reads DTGVSQNPRHKITKRGQNVTFRCDPISEHNRLYWYRQTLGQGPEFLTYFQNEAQLEKSRLLSDRFSAERPKGSFSTLEIQRTEQGDSAMYLCASRPGLAGGGNEQFFGPGTRLTVL.

The chain has TRBV27 and TRBJ1-5, with D perhaps matching TRBD1 (5 bases). The CDR3 is 13 residues long. CDR1 and CDR2 (germline): MNHEY, SMNVEV (reference sequence). Trimming shortened V by 5 bases and J by 7 bases, and 12 bases separated the two germline ends. The CDR3 DNA reads TGTGCCAGCAGTACAGGCCCAGAGCAGCCCCAGCATTTT. It yields the protein CASSTGPEQPQHF.

This clonotype was detected ten times or more. The chain recombines TRBV28 with TRBJ2-5; D is perhaps TRBD2 (6 bases). Germline lookup yields CDR1 MDHEN and CDR2 SYDVKM. The V gene lost 1 base and the J gene lost 2 bases, with 14 bases spanning the gap. This CDR3 spans 16 amino acids. The CDR3 protein is CASSLSGVRLQETQYF. CDR3 in DNA: TGTGCCAGCAGTTTATCGGGGGTCAGGCTTCAAGAGACCCAGTACTTC. Complete variable domain (other parts from reference TRBV28 and TRBJ2-5): DVKVTQSSRYLVKRTGEKVFLECVQDMDHENMFWYRQDPGLGLRLIYFSYDVKMKEKGDIPEGYSVSREKKERFSLILESASTNQTSMYLCASSLSGVRLQETQYFGPGTRLLVL.